This T cell receptor beta chain was profiled in a study of vaccination effects on CD4 cells after COVID-19. On the study more broadly: Sampling occurred a median 72 days post second dose, range 14 to 241.

Prior to sequencing, the ViraFEST assay stimulated PBMC with viral peptide pools, which expanded the antigen-specific CD4+ T cells. An approximately 10-day culture period preceded the isolation of CD4+ T cells. Participants completed two doses of the BNT162b2 or mRNA-1273 vaccine. Cultivation was performed at about 1.8 million PBMC per well with about 9.6 IU/ml IL-2 and roughly 9.9 ug/ml peptides added. On days 3 and 7, fresh IL-2 medium replaced half the medium. Study results and caveats: Marked clonal contraction of both clone types appeared late after vaccination.

Germline V gene data show CDR1 as GTSNPN and CDR2 as SVGIG (reference sequence). The V end was cut by 0 bases, the J end by 7 bases, with 9 bases between. The CDR3 sequence is 12 residues long. By share of the sample, this clone is medium-sized. The antigen is not known. The method was immunoSEQ multiplex PCR; TCRdb's version includes in-frame clones alone and lacks a portion of them. The table includes 9,500 to 15,000 clones, more than 70% detected once. This TCR was recovered from a human donor who received a COVID-19 vaccine. This sample comprised CD4+ T cells from PBMCs cultured with SARS-CoV-2 spike peptides, obtained after COVID-19 vaccination. V and J are TRBV30 and TRBJ1-1, with a tentative D call TRBD1 (6 bases). The CDR3 DNA reads TGTGCCTGGAGTGTACAGGACAGTGAAGCTTTCTTT. Translating it yields CAWSVQDSEAFF. Based on the CDR3 plus reference TRBV30 and TRBJ1-1, the full variable domain is SQTIHQWPATLVQPVGSPLSLECTVEGTSNPNLYWYRQAAGRGLQLLFYSVGIGQISSEVPQNLSASRPQDRQFILSSKKLLLSDSGFYLCAWSVQDSEAFFGQGTRLTVV.